The 32 T cell receptor beta chains in this list originate from one sample, sequenced in a study of response to subunit inactivated influenza vaccine. TCRdb processed the RT-PCR reads anew with MiXCR; each CDR3 protein has one entry. The repertoire holds 800,000 or so distinct CDR3 sequences, with 21% as singletons. The source was PBMCs from blood, collected more than 4 days after vaccination. The receptor source for this set is a man aged 45 to 65 who received an inactivated influenza vaccine.

This chain uses TRBV28 with TRBJ2-5; 12 nucleotides line up with TRBD2. Germline V CDR1 and CDR2: MDHEN, SYDVKM. The CDR3 runs 16 residues. V shed 1 base, J shed 5 bases, and the junction held 5 bases outside the gene matches. CDR3 in DNA: TGTGCCAGCAGTTTATTGGCTAGCGGGAGGGCCGAGACCCAGTACTTC. Its translation: CASSLLASGRAETQYF.

In its sample, this clonotype was seen a few times. The CDR3 reads CASSLVPTGPPFSTDTQYF. The CDR3 DNA sequence: TGCGCCAGCAGCTTGGTCCCGACCGGGCCCCCCTTTAGCACAGATACGCAGTATTTT. The V call is TRBV5-1, the J call TRBJ2-3; D is unresolved. The CDR3 length is 19 residues. Deletions cut 0 bases from V and 0 bases from J, with 20 bases between. Germline-derived CDR1 and CDR2 are SGHRS and YFSETQ.

Regarding this clonotype: It may be a read error: a sequence one base away is much more abundant. The chain carries TRBV24-1 and TRBJ1-2; 7 positions match TRBD1. The CDR3 has 13 amino acids. CDR1 and CDR2 (germline): KGHDR, SFDVKD. The CDR3 region has the DNA TGTGCCACCTGTGATTTTACAGGGGACGGCTACACCTTC. This codes for CATCDFTGDGYTF.

This clonotype was picked up many times. The gene calls are TRBV12-3 or TRBV12-4 and TRBJ2-7; 12 nucleotides line up with TRBD1. The trim removed 5 bases at V and 4 bases at J, leaving 6 bases unmatched. The CDR3 is made up of 15 amino acids. This CDR3 is CASSPGQGAFYEQYF. The CDR3 DNA is TGTGCCAGCAGTCCGGGACAGGGGGCGTTTTACGAGCAGTACTTC.

The V call is TRBV12-3 or TRBV12-4, the J call TRBJ1-2; D uncertain. This CDR3 has 13 residues. With 1 base removed from V and 8 bases from J, the gap between germline ends came to 11 bases. CDR3 in amino acids: CASSLGARGGYTF. CDR3 in DNA: TGTGCCAGCAGTTTAGGGGCCCGGGGAGGCTACACCTTC.

V and J are TRBV7-9 and TRBJ2-7; no definite D call. The CDR3 is 16 residues long. Germline-derived CDR1 and CDR2 are SEHNR and FQNEAQ (reference sequence). Trimming cost V 0 bases and J 2 bases, with 14 bases left between them. The CDR3 sequence: CASSLAEDLKPYEQYF. CDR3 coding DNA: TGTGCCAGCAGCTTAGCAGAGGACCTCAAACCCTACGAGCAGTACTTC.

This clonotype was recorded at least ten times. The genes are TRBV4-1 and TRBJ1-1; 10 bases map to TRBD1. Germline V gives CDR1 MGHRA, CDR2 YSYEKL. CDR3 length: 15 residues. The trim removed 2 bases at V and 7 bases at J, leaving 7 bases unmatched. CDR3 coding DNA: TGCGCCAGCAGCCAACCCGGGACAGGGGTCATTGAAGCTTTCTTT. It encodes CASSQPGTGVIEAFF.

This clonotype has more than one count but fewer than ten. V is TRBV6-1 and J is TRBJ2-1; tentatively, D is TRBD1 (6 bases). Trimming shortened V by 7 bases and J by 6 bases, and 13 bases separated the two germline ends. This CDR3 is 13 amino acids long. The V gene's germline CDR1 is MNHNS and CDR2 SASEGT. The CDR3 DNA reads as TGTGCCAGCACCATAACGACAGGCAATGAGCAGTTCTTC. It translates to CASTITTGNEQFF.

This clonotype was picked up one time. The V and J genes are TRBV7-3 and TRBJ2-2, with no clear D. Trimming shortened V by 5 bases and J by 7 bases, and 14 bases separated the two germline ends. The CDR3 has 14 residues. Germline CDR1 reads SGHTA; CDR2 reads FQGTGA. CDR3 sequence (DNA): TGTGCCAGCAGCCCAACCTCTCAAGGCGGGGAGCTGTTTTTT. It translates to CASSPTSQGGELFF.

The chain carries TRBV12-3 or TRBV12-4 and TRBJ2-4; 8 bases agree with TRBD1. The ends lost 4 bases at V and 3 bases at J; junction bases unmatched: 8. CDR3 length equals 16 residues. The CDR3 DNA sequence: TGTGCCAGCAGTTCTTCAGGGGGCATTAGCAAAAACATTCAGTACTTC. The encoded protein is CASSSSGGISKNIQYF.

This clonotype was recorded a few times. The chain employs TRBV7-3 and TRBJ2-5, with a weak D call TRBD1 (6 bases). Trimming removed 5 bases at V and 2 bases at J, with 12 bases between. Germline V lookup: CDR1 SGHTA, CDR2 FQGTGA. The CDR3 runs 14 residues. CDR3 residues: CASSNGQYQETQYF. The CDR3 coding sequence is TGTGCCAGCAGCAACGGACAGTATCAAGAGACCCAGTACTTC.

V is TRBV24-1 and J is TRBJ2-7; 7 nucleotides match TRBD1. This CDR3 is built from 15 residues. Germline trimming cut 3 bases from V and 5 bases from J; bases unmatched to any gene: 9. The V gene's germline CDR1 is KGHDR and CDR2 SFDVKD. CDR3 nucleotides: TGTGCCACCAGTGATCCATCACAGGGGAACGACGAGCAGTACTTC. This encodes CATSDPSQGNDEQYF.

This clonotype came up many times. This chain links TRBV5-1 with TRBJ2-1, with TRBD1 matching 7 bases. J lost 10 bases, V lost 5 bases, and 9 bases had no gene match. Germline-derived CDR1 and CDR2 are SGHRS and YFSETQ. CDR3 size: 13 residues. The CDR3 here is CASSLGDRSEQFF. CDR3 DNA: TGCGCCAGCAGTCTAGGGGACAGATCAGAGCAGTTCTTC.

In its sample, this clonotype was seen a few times. The chain is built from TRBV20-1 and TRBJ2-2; D may be TRBD1 (6 bases). V was pared by 3 bases and J by 1 base, with 12 bases between. Looked up from germline, CDR1 is DFQATT and CDR2 is SNEGSKA (reference sequence). This CDR3 has 15 amino acids. Here the CDR3 DNA reads TGCAGTGCTAGCGCACAGGGCATGAACACCGGGGAGCTGTTTTTT. Residues: CSASAQGMNTGELFF.

There are a few counts of this clonotype. The rearrangement joins TRBV15 to TRBJ2-3, with D possibly matching TRBD1 (6 bases). The CDR3 sequence is 14 residues long. Deletions cut 3 bases from V and 4 bases from J, with 11 bases between. Germline V gives CDR1 LNHNV, CDR2 YYDKDF (reference sequence). For the CDR3, the DNA is TGTGCCACCAGCAGGGGAGAGGGGGCAGATACGCAGTATTTT. Translation gives CATSRGEGADTQYF.

This clonotype was seen a single time. This rearrangement joins TRBV15 to TRBJ2-7; D unclear. Germline CDR1 and CDR2: LNHNV and YYDKDF (reference sequence). V was pared by 3 bases and J by 2 bases, with 8 bases between. The CDR3 spans 13 residues. The CDR3 protein is CATSSYRTYEQYF. The CDR3 DNA reads TGTGCCACCAGCAGCTACCGGACCTACGAGCAGTACTTC.

V usage is TRBV6-5 and J usage is TRBJ1-1; D unresolved. The CDR3 length is 15 residues. CDR1 is MNHEY, CDR2 SVGAGI, per germline. Trimming removed 4 bases at V and 0 bases at J, with 12 bases between. The chain's CDR3 is CASSSQSAMNTEAFF. The DNA of the CDR3 is TGTGCCAGCAGTTCCCAATCCGCCATGAACACTGAAGCTTTCTTT.

The chain carries TRBV20-1 and TRBJ2-2; 10 positions match TRBD1. This CDR3 has 16 amino acids. Germline lookup yields CDR1 DFQATT and CDR2 SNEGSKA (reference sequence). The trim removed 0 bases at V and 5 bases at J, leaving 6 bases unmatched. CDR3 protein: CSARDVDRGVTGELFF. The CDR3 nucleotides read TGCAGTGCTAGAGATGTGGACAGGGGGGTGACCGGGGAGCTGTTTTTT.

This clonotype was detected a few times. The gene calls are TRBV6-5 and TRBJ1-1; 9 bases fit TRBD1. The CDR3 spans 17 residues. With V trimmed by 0 bases and J by 2 bases, 7 bases remained unmatched. In germline, CDR1 is MNHEY, CDR2 SVGAGI. CDR3: CASSYSDRGLPNTEAFF. CDR3 bases: TGTGCCAGCAGTTACTCGGACAGGGGACTTCCTAACACTGAAGCTTTCTTT.

This clonotype appeared many times. V usage is TRBV4-3 and J usage is TRBJ1-1, with 7 bases aligning to TRBD1. CDR3 length: 16 amino acids. Trimming at V came to 0 bases and at J to 3 bases, leaving 7 bases not matched to a gene. The germline V gene has CDR1 LGHNA and CDR2 YSLEER. As DNA, the CDR3 is TGCGCCAGCAGCCAAGAAACAGGGGCCGCCGACACTGAAGCTTTCTTT. This codes for CASSQETGAADTEAFF.

The chain links TRBV24-1 to TRBJ2-5, with 7 bases lining up with TRBD1. Per the germline V gene, CDR1 is KGHDR and CDR2 is SFDVKD. The CDR3 spans 14 residues. After removal of 5 bases from V and 2 bases from J, the junction contained 4 bases not matched to a gene. The CDR3 DNA reads TGTGCCACCAGTGGCCGGGGACAGCAAGAGACCCAGTACTTC. The encoded protein is CATSGRGQQETQYF.

This chain joins TRBV28 and TRBJ2-6, with 9 bases fitting TRBD1. Trimming removed 4 bases from V and 0 bases from J; junction bases left unmatched: 10. CDR1 and CDR2 (germline): MDHEN, SYDVKM. The CDR3 loop spans 19 amino acids. As DNA, the CDR3 is TGTGCCAGCAGTTCATTCCTGGACAGGGGTGCCTCTGGGGCCAACGTCCTGACTTTC. Protein product: CASSSFLDRGASGANVLTF.

This clonotype was seen more than once but under ten times. The chain couples TRBV5-1 to TRBJ1-1; maybe TRBD1 (5 bases). This CDR3 contains 14 residues. V was trimmed by 7 bases and J by 4 bases, leaving 17 bases between them. CDR1 and CDR2 from the germline V gene are SGHRS and YFSETQ. In nucleotides, the CDR3 is TGCGCCAGCCGCAGGGAAAGATCGAGCACTGAAGCTTTCTTT. The encoded protein is CASRRERSSTEAFF.

The CDR3 DNA follows: TGTGCCACCAGTGACCGAGTCAGACCTAGCACAGATACGCAGTATTTT. This encodes CATSDRVRPSTDTQYF. The chain has TRBV24-1 and TRBJ2-3, with unresolved D. The germline gives CDR1 KGHDR, CDR2 SFDVKD. V lost 4 bases to trimming and J lost 0 bases, with 13 bases between them. The CDR3 extends over 16 amino acids.

The chain joins TRBV7-3 to TRBJ2-7; D may be TRBD1 (6 bases). CDR3 length equals 16 residues. Germline V gene lookup returns CDR1 SGHTA and CDR2 FQGTGA. Trimming shortened V by 1 base and J by 0 bases, and 13 bases separated the two germline ends. Here the CDR3 reads CASSLMAGTTSYEQYF. CDR3 coding DNA: TGTGCCAGCAGCTTAATGGCCGGGACAACCTCCTACGAGCAGTACTTC.

This clonotype has more than one count but fewer than ten. The chain uses TRBV10-3 and TRBJ1-4; D possibly corresponds to TRBD1 (5 bases). The germline V gene encodes CDR1 ENHRY and CDR2 SYGVKD. The CDR3 has 16 residues. Trimming removed 6 bases at V and 8 bases at J, with 22 bases between. The CDR3 sequence is CAISYRPRGSDEKLFF. Here the CDR3 DNA reads TGTGCCATCAGCTACCGACCGAGGGGTTCGGACGAAAAACTGTTTTTT.

This clonotype occurred a few times. J is TRBJ1-5 and V is TRBV28, with unresolved D. From germline, CDR1 is MDHEN and CDR2 SYDVKM. V dropped 3 bases and J dropped 4 bases, with 13 bases sitting between them. There are 15 residues in the CDR3. DNA of the CDR3: TGTGCCAGCAGTTTTTCCCCCGAGGATAATCAGCCCCAGCATTTT. Its protein is CASSFSPEDNQPQHF.

This clonotype has a count of ten or more. CDR3 in DNA: TGTGCCATCAGTGATGGTAGCTCCTACGAGCAGTACTTC. Its translation is CAISDGSSYEQYF. This chain links TRBV10-3 with TRBJ2-7; D uncertain. Germline CDR1 reads ENHRY; CDR2 reads SYGVKD. This CDR3 contains 13 residues. The V end was cut by 3 bases, the J end by 0 bases, with 6 bases between.

This clonotype was found many times. V gene TRBV12-3 or TRBV12-4 combines with J gene TRBJ2-7; D gene uncertain. This CDR3 comprises 13 residues. V was cut by 3 bases and J by 1 base, with 7 bases left in between. This chain's CDR3 is CASSLSDSYEQYF. In DNA form, the CDR3 reads TGTGCCAGCAGTTTGAGCGATTCCTACGAGCAGTACTTC.

This clonotype was counted between two and nine times. The chain has TRBV29-1 and TRBJ2-7; 10 bases line up with TRBD1. Unmatched junction bases numbered 4, after V lost 5 bases and J lost 3 bases. Germline CDR1 is SQVTM and CDR2 is ANQGSEA. The CDR3 is 13 amino acids. The DNA for the CDR3 is TGCAGCGTTACCCGGACAGGGGGCTACGAGCAGTACTTC. As protein: CSVTRTGGYEQYF.

This clonotype has just a few counts. V usage is TRBV5-1 and J usage is TRBJ2-5, with 8 bases matching TRBD2. This CDR3 is built from 14 residues. Germline V gene sequence: CDR1 SGHRS, CDR2 YFSETQ. V lost 4 bases to trimming and J lost 1 base; unmatched junction nucleotides: 3. The CDR3 region is CASSISGAQETQYF. The CDR3 DNA sequence: TGCGCCAGCAGCATTAGCGGGGCCCAAGAGACCCAGTACTTC.

This clonotype was counted many times. The chain employs TRBV6-2 or TRBV6-3 and TRBJ2-5, with D uncertain. Trimming stripped 11 bases from V and 0 bases from J, with 13 bases between. The germline CDR1 and CDR2 sequences are MNHEY and SVGEGT. The CDR3 totals 13 residues. The CDR3 DNA is TGTGCCGCCACCAGAACGTACCAAGAGACCCAGTACTTC. The encoded protein is CAATRTYQETQYF.